The entry below gives a single T cell receptor (beta chain) sequence along with its context. What it recognizes is unknown. The source of the sample is a study of cytomegalovirus exposure and HLA in healthy donors. Study-wide findings and caveats: Most TCRs appeared rarely, but some public TCRs recurred in many donors. In a later analysis, compared with equally common non-associated chains, HLA-associated beta chains were more expanded. An analysis done earlier found most TCR beta V segments productive about 90% or about 30% of the time.

Germline V lookup: CDR1 SNHLY, CDR2 FYNNEI. V lost 6 bases to trimming and J lost 5 bases, with 13 bases between them. This CDR3 spans 14 amino acids. Primers for the PCR totalled 60 Vbeta and 13 Jbeta. Clones were read by immunoSEQ multiplex PCR, and TCRdb kept only the in-frame ones, dropping some. The table lists fewer than 200,000 clones, roughly 80% of them singletons. The rearrangement uses TRBV2 and TRBJ2-2; TRBD1 might be the D (5 bases). Sequencing input: PBMCs. The receptor was derived from a woman aged 18 to 35 in good health and CMV-seronegative. CDR3 loop: CASRSRAGTGELFF. The CDR3, as DNA: TGTGCCAGCAGAAGCAGAGCAGGGACCGGGGAGCTGTTTTTT. The entire variable domain, with the rest obtained from reference TRBV2 and TRBJ2-2, is as follows: EPEVTQTPSHQVTQMGQEVILRCVPISNHLYFYWYRQILGQKVEFLVSFYNNEISEKSEIFDDQFSVERPDGSNFTLKIRSTKLEDSAMYFCASRSRAGTGELFFGEGSRLTVL.